This section outlines one T cell receptor beta chain sequence together with its context. The sample is drawn from a study of T cell responses to AZD1222 COVID-19 vaccine. Produced via immunoSEQ multiplex PCR; TCRdb's table is partial and in-frame only. The sample shows roughly 190,000 clones, 85% to 95% of them seen only once. The source is an adult in good health. The sample in question was peripheral blood, obtained on day 0 of AZD1222 vaccination.

This CDR3 is CASSLTGPEAYEQYF. In DNA form, the CDR3 reads TGTGCCAGCAGCTTGACCGGCCCCGAAGCTTACGAGCAGTACTTC. This chain links TRBV5-5 with TRBJ2-7; D is undetermined. The CDR3 totals 15 residues. Germline V gene sequence: CDR1 SGHKS, CDR2 YYEKEE (reference sequence). The germline V and J ends were trimmed by 1 base and 4 bases, with 15 bases remaining between them. Based on the CDR3 plus reference TRBV5-5 and TRBJ2-7, the full variable domain is DAGVTQSPTHLIKTRGQQVTLRCSPISGHKSVSWYQQVLGQGPQFIFQYYEKEERGRGNFPDRFSARQFPNYSSELNVNALLLGDSALYLCASSLTGPEAYEQYFGPGTRLTVT.